These 9 T cell receptor beta chains share one sample of origin, sequenced in a study of T-cell memory formation after mild COVID-19. TCRdb passed the 5' RACE reads through MiXCR, listing each CDR3 protein once. This sample has approximately 350,000 distinct CDR3 sequences; 13% occur once, and the top ten carry 20% to 25%. The sample taken for sequencing was PBMCs or a T cell subset sorted from them (not recorded which). All receptors derive from a man younger than 30 who had mild COVID-19 (a few samples of this study predate the infection). Cell type and time point are not known.

This CDR3 is CASSRIPGLAIQETQYF. The CDR3, as DNA: TGTGCCAGCAGCAGGATCCCGGGACTAGCGATCCAAGAGACCCAGTACTTC. The chain carries TRBV11-1 and TRBJ2-5; 10 bases agree with TRBD2. CDR3 size: 17 residues. Unmatched junction bases numbered 10, after V lost 5 bases and J lost 1 base. CDR1 is SGHAT, CDR2 FQDESV, per germline (reference sequence).

The gene calls are TRBV15 and TRBJ1-1; D remains ambiguous. The V gene lost 0 bases and the J gene lost 10 bases, with 18 bases spanning the gap. CDR1 and CDR2 (germline): LNHNV, YYDKDF (reference sequence). The CDR3 has 15 residues. CDR3 coding DNA: TGTGCCACCAGCAGAGAGGCAGTCGCGATGGATGGAGCTTTCTTT. The encoded protein is CATSREAVAMDGAFF.

Many counts were recorded for this clonotype. The gene calls are TRBV4-3 and TRBJ2-7, with 7 bases aligning to TRBD2. V lost 0 bases to trimming and J lost 0 bases; unmatched junction nucleotides: 2. The CDR3 consists of 15 residues. Per germline, CDR1 LGHNA and CDR2 YSLEER. CDR3 region: CASSQDLAASYEQYF. The CDR3 coding sequence is TGCGCCAGCAGCCAAGACCTAGCGGCCTCCTACGAGCAGTACTTC.

This sequence joins TRBV28 and TRBJ2-5, with TRBD2 matching 14 bases. The germline CDR1 and CDR2 sequences are MDHEN and SYDVKM. The ends lost 7 bases at V and 2 bases at J; junction bases unmatched: 3. The CDR3 is made up of 15 amino acids. The DNA for the CDR3 is TGTGCCAGCACCCGACTAGCGGGGGGGCAAGAGACCCAGTACTTC. Its translation is CASTRLAGGQETQYF.

This clonotype was seen a few times. One end of the junction does not line up with germline, which may come from a read error. V is TRBV7-7 and J is TRBJ2-5; TRBD1 matches at 8 bases. The length of the CDR3 is 15 residues. The germline CDR1 and CDR2 sequences are SSHAT and FNYEAQ (reference sequence). The chain's CDR3 is CASSPGTGPQETQYF. The DNA for the CDR3 is TGTGCTAGCAGCCCAGGGACAGGACCTCAAGAGACCCAGTACTTC.

This clonotype was seen a few times. CDR3 region: CASSQSQGEAFF. The CDR3 DNA follows: TGCGCCAGCAGCCAATCTCAGGGAGAAGCTTTCTTT. The chain is built from TRBV4-1 and TRBJ1-1; weak D call: TRBD1 (5 bases). V lost 2 bases and J 8 bases, leaving 9 bases between the germline ends. CDR1 is MGHRA and CDR2 is YSYEKL in the germline V gene. This CDR3 comprises 12 residues.

This chain uses TRBV2 with TRBJ2-2, with D possibly TRBD1 on 5 matching bases. From germline, CDR1 is SNHLY and CDR2 FYNNEI. The CDR3 contains 16 residues. Trimming cost V 7 bases and J 4 bases, with 19 bases left between them. CDR3 nucleotides: TGTGCCAGCAAGGTCCGGAGACAGCTCTTCACCGGGGAGCTGTTTTTT. This codes for CASKVRRQLFTGELFF.

The gene calls are TRBV28 and TRBJ1-2, with no clear D. The ends were cut back, 2 bases at V and 6 bases at J, with 10 bases in the middle. Germline V lookup: CDR1 MDHEN, CDR2 SYDVKM. The CDR3 loop spans 13 amino acids. CDR3 DNA sequence: TGTGCCAGCAGTTTAGGGTGGCAGGATGGCTACACCTTC. It codes for CASSLGWQDGYTF.

The gene calls are TRBV2 and TRBJ2-4; 7 bases match TRBD2. The CDR3 length is 14 residues. Germline V gene lookup returns CDR1 SNHLY and CDR2 FYNNEI. With V trimmed by 5 bases and J by 6 bases, 7 bases remained unmatched. CDR3 sequence: CASSRGGTANIQYF. CDR3 coding DNA: TGTGCCAGCAGTCGCGGGGGTACTGCAAACATTCAGTACTTC.